Listed below are T cell receptor beta chains from one sample, sequenced in a study of neurological immune-mediated disorders. TCRdb reanalysed the 5' RACE reads using MiXCR and keeps one entry per CDR3 protein. The table records about 76,000 distinct CDR3 sequences, under 20% of them present only once. Sequencing was done on a sample of PBMCs. The receptors were sampled from a woman aged 40 to 50 in good health. CDR3s include the opening cysteine and the closing phenylalanine or tryptophan. The order of the fields is V gene, D gene, J gene, clone size, CDR3 protein, CDR3 DNA. A D gene is named only where the DNA matches it firmly. The size field is filled for only some rows; it gives once, few, many or a size class.

V gene: TRBV15; D gene: TRBD1; J gene: TRBJ1-5; clone size: many; CDR3 protein: CATSRAGTGRNQPQHF; CDR3 DNA: TGTGCCACCAGCCGAGCCGGGACAGGACGCAATCAGCCCCAGCATTTT
V gene: TRBV10-3; D gene: NA; J gene: TRBJ2-3; clone size: many; CDR3 protein: CAISESSGGSTDTQYF; CDR3 DNA: TGTGCCATCAGTGAGTCGAGTGGGGGGAGTACAGATACGCAGTATTTT
V gene: TRBV7-2; D gene: TRBD1; J gene: TRBJ2-3; clone size: many; CDR3 protein: CASSYYPGDRGFVDTQYF; CDR3 DNA: TGTGCCAGCAGTTACTATCCCGGGGACAGGGGGTTTGTGGATACGCAGTATTTT
V gene: TRBV7-2; D gene: TRBD2; J gene: TRBJ2-4; clone size: many; CDR3 protein: CASSLGTSGGTGNF; CDR3 DNA: TGTGCCAGCAGCTTAGGGACTAGCGGGGGGACCGGGAACTTC
V gene: TRBV20-1; D gene: TRBD2; J gene: TRBJ2-3; clone size: many; CDR3 protein: CSAHRLAEGTDTQYF; CDR3 DNA: TGCAGTGCTCATCGACTAGCGGAGGGCACAGATACGCAGTATTTT
V gene: TRBV7-9; D gene: NA; J gene: TRBJ1-2; clone size: many; CDR3 protein: CASSFTMTLNYGYTF; CDR3 DNA: TGTGCCAGCAGCTTTACGATGACACTCAACTATGGCTACACCTTC
V gene: TRBV7-8; D gene: NA; J gene: TRBJ2-3; clone size: NA; CDR3 protein: CASSSGRSDTQYF; CDR3 DNA: TGTGCCAGCAGCTCCGGACGGTCAGATACGCAGTATTTT
V gene: TRBV24-1; D gene: NA; J gene: TRBJ2-6; clone size: NA; CDR3 protein: CATSDFLGPEKDGANVLTF; CDR3 DNA: TGTGCCACCAGTGATTTCCTTGGGCCCGAAAAGGACGGGGCCAACGTCCTGACTTTC
V gene: TRBV11-2; D gene: NA; J gene: TRBJ2-3; clone size: many; CDR3 protein: CASRTTTPTDTQYF; CDR3 DNA: TGTGCCAGCAGAACGACTACACCCACAGATACGCAGTATTTT
V gene: TRBV3-1; D gene: NA; J gene: TRBJ2-1; clone size: many; CDR3 protein: CASSQDLGVSEQFF; CDR3 DNA: TGTGCCAGCAGCCAAGACCTCGGGGTTTCTGAGCAGTTCTTC
V gene: TRBV11-1; D gene: NA; J gene: TRBJ2-1; clone size: many; CDR3 protein: CASSSYGEQFF; CDR3 DNA: TGTGCCAGCAGCTCATACGGTGAGCAGTTCTTC
V gene: TRBV25-1; D gene: TRBD2; J gene: TRBJ2-5; clone size: once; CDR3 protein: CASSGGLDGLQETQYF; CDR3 DNA: TGTGCCAGCAGTGGAGGACTAGACGGACTCCAAGAGACCCAGTACTTC
V gene: TRBV10-3; D gene: NA; J gene: TRBJ2-2; clone size: many; CDR3 protein: CAISDREGNGELFF; CDR3 DNA: TGTGCCATCAGTGACAGGGAAGGGAACGGGGAGCTGTTTTTT
V gene: TRBV20-1; D gene: TRBD1; J gene: TRBJ2-3; clone size: many; CDR3 protein: CSGQGADTQYF; CDR3 DNA: TGCAGTGGGCAGGGGGCTGATACGCAGTATTTT
V gene: TRBV29-1; D gene: NA; J gene: TRBJ2-5; clone size: many; CDR3 protein: CSVAGRMMGETQYF; CDR3 DNA: TGCAGCGTAGCCGGGAGAATGATGGGAGAGACCCAGTACTTC
V gene: TRBV28; D gene: TRBD1; J gene: TRBJ1-5; clone size: many; CDR3 protein: CASRESLGQGIQPQHF; CDR3 DNA: TGTGCCAGCCGAGAATCTTTGGGACAGGGGATTCAGCCCCAGCATTTT
V gene: TRBV7-9; D gene: NA; J gene: TRBJ1-2; clone size: many; CDR3 protein: CASTAGVNYGYTF; CDR3 DNA: TGTGCCAGCACCGCAGGGGTGAACTATGGCTACACCTTC
V gene: TRBV10-3; D gene: NA; J gene: TRBJ1-6; clone size: many; CDR3 protein: CAIGDPPAGSPLHF; CDR3 DNA: TGTGCCATCGGGGATCCTCCCGCGGGGTCACCCCTCCACTTT
V gene: TRBV6-2/TRBV6-3; D gene: NA; J gene: TRBJ2-1; clone size: many; CDR3 protein: CASSWGENNEQFF; CDR3 DNA: TGTGCCAGCAGTTGGGGCGAAAACAATGAGCAGTTCTTC
V gene: TRBV7-2; D gene: NA; J gene: TRBJ1-2; clone size: many; CDR3 protein: CASSFGGHYGYTF; CDR3 DNA: TGTGCCAGCAGCTTTGGGGGGCACTATGGCTACACCTTC
V gene: TRBV10-3; D gene: NA; J gene: TRBJ1-1; clone size: many; CDR3 protein: CAISEGGPDTEAFF; CDR3 DNA: TGTGCCATCAGTGAGGGGGGGCCCGACACTGAAGCTTTCTTT
V gene: TRBV25-1; D gene: TRBD1; J gene: TRBJ1-2; clone size: many; CDR3 protein: CASSDPYGQGPNYGYTF; CDR3 DNA: TGTGCCAGCAGTGATCCATACGGACAGGGCCCTAACTATGGCTACACCTTC